Below are 17 T cell receptor beta chains sequenced from a single sample in a study of technical replicates of blood from several donors. TCRdb's table, derived via immunoSEQ multiplex PCR, lists solely in-frame clones and lacks some. The table has 80,000 or so clones, about 96% seen once. The sequencing sample was made of T cells isolated from PBMCs. The receptors originated from a human donor in good health.

The rearrangement uses TRBV11-2 and TRBJ2-5; 11 bases agree with TRBD2. J lost 2 bases, V lost 5 bases, and 10 bases had no gene match. The CDR3 is made up of 17 amino acids. CDR1 is SGHAT, CDR2 FQNNGV, per germline. CDR3 DNA: TGTGCCAGCAGCCCAGTGCCATCTAGCGGGGGGCAAGAGACCCAGTACTTC. This encodes CASSPVPSSGGQETQYF.

This rearrangement joins TRBV30 to TRBJ2-5; D perhaps matches TRBD1 (6 bases). The V and J ends lost 3 bases and 0 bases respectively, with 11 bases between them. The CDR3 covers 14 residues. CDR1 and CDR2 (germline): GTSNPN, SVGIG (reference sequence). The CDR3 protein is CAWSRTEYQETQYF. CDR3 DNA: TGTGCCTGGAGCAGGACAGAGTACCAAGAGACCCAGTACTTC. Drawing the rest from reference TRBV30 and TRBJ2-5, the complete variable domain is SQTIHQWPATLVQPVGSPLSLECTVEGTSNPNLYWYRQAAGRGLQLLFYSVGIGQISSEVPQNLSASRPQDRQFILSSKKLLLSDSGFYLCAWSRTEYQETQYFGPGTRLLVL.

The chain has TRBV5-1 and TRBJ2-5, with D possibly TRBD2 on 5 matching bases. Trimming removed 5 bases from V and 2 bases from J, with 13 bases in between. Germline V gene sequence: CDR1 SGHRS, CDR2 YFSETQ. This CDR3 spans 14 amino acids. The chain's CDR3 is CASSTATGQETQYF. Here the CDR3 DNA reads TGCGCCAGCAGTACAGCAACGGGGCAAGAGACCCAGTACTTC. Variable domain in full (rest from reference TRBV5-1 and TRBJ2-5): KAGVTQTPRYLIKTRGQQVTLSCSPISGHRSVSWYQQTPGQGLQFLFEYFSETQRNKGNFPGRFSGRQFSNSRSEMNVSTLELGDSALYLCASSTATGQETQYFGPGTRLLVL.

J is TRBJ1-5 and V is TRBV6-5; D perhaps matches TRBD1 (5 bases). CDR3 length: 14 amino acids. The ends were cut back, 5 bases at V and 9 bases at J, with 17 bases in the middle. Germline V gene lookup returns CDR1 MNHEY and CDR2 SVGAGI. The CDR3 here is CASSTPGPWGPQHF. The CDR3 DNA sequence: TGTGCCAGCAGTACTCCAGGGCCTTGGGGGCCCCAGCATTTT.

V and J are TRBV7-9 and TRBJ2-5, with D possibly matching TRBD1 (6 bases). Trimming shortened V by 5 bases and J by 2 bases, and 12 bases separated the two germline ends. CDR1 SEHNR and CDR2 FQNEAQ come from the germline V gene (reference sequence). The CDR3 is 14 residues long. CDR3 amino acids: CASSPGQPQETQYF. The CDR3 DNA reads as TGTGCCAGCAGCCCCGGACAGCCTCAAGAGACCCAGTACTTC.

This chain connects TRBV7-9 to TRBJ2-3; perhaps TRBD2 as D (6 bases). V lost 5 bases and J 0 bases, leaving 12 bases between the germline ends. There are 15 residues in the CDR3. Germline CDR1 SEHNR, CDR2 FQNEAQ (reference sequence). The CDR3 loop reads CASSKSSASTDTQYF. The CDR3 nucleotides read TGTGCCAGCAGCAAGTCTAGCGCTAGCACAGATACGCAGTATTTT.

CDR3 region: CASSESRGYEQYF. The CDR3 nucleotides read TGCGCCAGCAGTGAGTCGAGGGGGTACGAGCAGTACTTC. V gene TRBV10-2 combines with J gene TRBJ2-7; TRBD1 might be the D (6 bases). From germline, CDR1 is WSHSY and CDR2 SAAADI. Trimming shortened V by 0 bases and J by 4 bases, and 7 bases separated the two germline ends. The CDR3 contains 13 residues.

The V call is TRBV27, the J call TRBJ1-1; TRBD1 might be the D (5 bases). V was clipped by 2 bases and J by 4 bases, with 11 bases between them. The germline CDR1 and CDR2 sequences are MNHEY and SMNVEV (reference sequence). The CDR3 contains 14 residues. CDR3 amino acids: CASSLVWGRTEAFF. The CDR3 DNA sequence: TGTGCCAGCAGTTTAGTATGGGGCCGCACTGAAGCTTTCTTT.

This rearrangement joins TRBV29-1 to TRBJ2-7; 11 bases align to TRBD1. CDR3 length equals 15 residues. Germline assignment: CDR1 SQVTM and CDR2 ANQGSEA. After removal of 6 bases from V and 1 base from J, the junction contained 8 bases not matched to a gene. The CDR3 bases are TGCAGCGTGAGGCTCGGGACAGGGGGTTCCTACGAGCAGTACTTC. Its protein is CSVRLGTGGSYEQYF.

This clone has a single count. The V call is TRBV5-4, the J call TRBJ1-3; D gene ambiguous. Trimming removed 1 base at V and 1 base at J, with 12 bases between. CDR3 length: 16 amino acids. Germline assignment: CDR1 SGHNT and CDR2 YYREEE (reference sequence). In nucleotides, the CDR3 is TGTGCCAGCAGCTTGTGGCCGGGTATTTCTGGAAACACCATATATTTT. Residues: CASSLWPGISGNTIYF.

The DNA of the CDR3 is TGTGCCAGCAGCTTGCCCTTCAGCGGGAGCTCCTACGAGCAGTACTTC. Protein sequence: CASSLPFSGSSYEQYF. This sequence joins TRBV5-4 and TRBJ2-7; 8 nucleotides align to TRBD2. There are 16 residues in the CDR3. Trimming removed 1 base from V and 0 bases from J; junction bases left unmatched: 6. In germline, CDR1 is SGHNT, CDR2 YYREEE (reference sequence).

This sequence joins TRBV6-1 and TRBJ2-7; D might be TRBD2 (6 bases). The CDR3 contains 12 residues. CDR1 is MNHNS, CDR2 SASEGT, per germline. Trimming left V 5 bases short and J 2 bases short, with 7 bases between. The CDR3, as DNA: TGTGCCAGCAGTTCGGGGGCCTACGAGCAGTACTTC. This sequence encodes CASSSGAYEQYF.

This rearrangement joins TRBV11-2 to TRBJ2-7; D gene unclear. CDR3 length: 12 amino acids. The ends were cut back, 2 bases at V and 6 bases at J, with 8 bases in the middle. Germline V gene lookup returns CDR1 SGHAT and CDR2 FQNNGV. As DNA, the CDR3 is TGTGCCAGCAGCTTAATGTACGGCGAGCAGTACTTC. This sequence encodes CASSLMYGEQYF.

The chain employs TRBV9 and TRBJ2-1, with 7 bases matching TRBD1. The CDR3 extends over 16 amino acids. V was clipped by 4 bases and J by 4 bases; unmatched bases: 11. Germline V gene sequence: CDR1 SGDLS, CDR2 YYNGEE. CDR3 in DNA: TGTGCCAGCAGCCCAGAGGCAGGGGGTAGTTACAATGAGCAGTTCTTC. Translating it yields CASSPEAGGSYNEQFF. The variable domain in full, completed from reference TRBV9 and TRBJ2-1, reads DSGVTQTPKHLITATGQRVTLRCSPRSGDLSVYWYQQSLDQGLQFLIQYYNGEERAKGNILERFSAQQFPDLHSELNLSSLELGDSALYFCASSPEAGGSYNEQFFGPGTRLTVL.

The genes are TRBV10-3 and TRBJ2-2; 7 nucleotides line up with TRBD2. V trimming: 6 bases; J trimming: 4 bases; junction bases outside the gene matches: 8. This CDR3 has 15 residues. Germline V gives CDR1 ENHRY, CDR2 SYGVKD. The CDR3 loop reads CAIRPSTSVTGELFF. In DNA, the CDR3 is TGTGCCATCAGACCCAGTACTAGCGTCACCGGGGAGCTGTTTTTT.

The J gene is TRBJ2-3, the V gene TRBV4-2; 10 bases line up with TRBD2. CDR3 length equals 18 residues. Trimming removed 4 bases from V and 4 bases from J; junction bases left unmatched: 14. CDR1 is LGHNA, CDR2 YNFKEQ, per germline. The CDR3 region has the DNA TGTGCCAGCAGCCCCCTGATGTCTAGCGGGAGAGTCGCAGATACGCAGTATTTT. Amino acid sequence: CASSPLMSSGRVADTQYF.

The chain uses TRBV23-1 and TRBJ2-6; D unclear. TRBV23-1 is an ORF, and what it does is uncertain. V lost 2 bases to trimming and J lost 0 bases, with 17 bases between them. The CDR3 has 19 amino acids. CDR3 loop: CASSQPRRGRFSGANVLTF. Written as DNA, the CDR3 is TGCGCCAGCAGTCAACCCCGTCGAGGTAGGTTCTCTGGGGCCAACGTCCTGACTTTC.